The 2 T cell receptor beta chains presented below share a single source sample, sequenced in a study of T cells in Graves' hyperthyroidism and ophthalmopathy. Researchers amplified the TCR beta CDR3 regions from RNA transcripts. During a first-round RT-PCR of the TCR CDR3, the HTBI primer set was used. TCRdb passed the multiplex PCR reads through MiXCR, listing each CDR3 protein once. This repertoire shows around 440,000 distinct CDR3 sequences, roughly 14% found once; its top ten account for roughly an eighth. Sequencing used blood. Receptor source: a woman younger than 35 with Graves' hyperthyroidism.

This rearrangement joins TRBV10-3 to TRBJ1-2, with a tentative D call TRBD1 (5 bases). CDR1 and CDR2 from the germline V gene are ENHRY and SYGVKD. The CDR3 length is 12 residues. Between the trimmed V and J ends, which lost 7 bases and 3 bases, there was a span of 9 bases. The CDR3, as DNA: TGTGCCATCACCGGGGCAGACTATGGCTACACCTTC. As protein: CAITGADYGYTF.

CDR3 bases: TGTGCCACTAGACTAGCGGGAAAAGAGACCCAGTACTTC. This sequence encodes CATRLAGKETQYF. This rearrangement joins TRBV6-1 to TRBJ2-5, with TRBD2 matching over 11 bases. The junction had 4 bases not matched to a gene; V was cut back by 10 bases and J by 3 bases. Germline V CDR1 and CDR2: MNHNS, SASEGT. The CDR3 has 13 residues.